A single sample gave rise to the 6 T cell receptor beta chains below, sequenced in a study of cytomegalovirus exposure and HLA in healthy donors. Primers included in the PCR were 60 Vbeta and 13 Jbeta primers. The repertoire was sequenced with immunoSEQ multiplex PCR; TCRdb's copy has only in-frame clones and lacks some. Of fewer than 120,000 clones listed, 75% to 90% are singletons. Sequencing was done on a sample of PBMCs. Receptor source: a man aged 35 to 55 in good health and CMV-seronegative.

The gene calls are TRBV5-1 and TRBJ1-1; D gene uncertain. V dropped 3 bases and J dropped 0 bases, with 9 bases sitting between them. CDR3 length equals 14 residues. Germline V gene sequence: CDR1 SGHRS, CDR2 YFSETQ. In nucleotides, the CDR3 is TGCGCCAGCAGCTCTCTTCAGATGAACACTGAAGCTTTCTTT. Translating gives CASSSLQMNTEAFF.

V gene TRBV19 combines with J gene TRBJ2-7; 11 nucleotides agree with TRBD1. The V gene's germline CDR1 is LNHDA and CDR2 SQIVND (reference sequence). Trimming cost V 3 bases and J 6 bases; bases outside gene matches: 7. The CDR3 runs to 15 residues. The CDR3 reads CASSMAGTGGIEQYF. CDR3 coding DNA: TGTGCCAGTAGTATGGCCGGGACAGGGGGAATCGAGCAGTACTTC.

The rearrangement links TRBV19 to TRBJ1-1, with 7 bases that match TRBD1. The germline CDR1 and CDR2 sequences are LNHDA and SQIVND (reference sequence). V gave up 6 bases and J gave up 0 bases; unmatched junction bases: 4. This CDR3 is built from 14 residues. CDR3 region: CASSPDRVNTEAFF. Written as DNA, the CDR3 is TGTGCCAGTAGCCCCGACAGGGTGAACACTGAAGCTTTCTTT.

The rearrangement joins TRBV5-1 to TRBJ1-5; TRBD1 matches 10 bases. This CDR3 region has 14 residues. Germline V CDR1 and CDR2: SGHRS, YFSETQ. With 4 bases clipped from V and 5 bases from J, the junction kept 3 bases outside the gene matches. The CDR3 DNA reads TGCGCCAGCAGCCCAGGGACAGGGGATCAGCCCCAGCATTTT. It specifies CASSPGTGDQPQHF.

V and J are TRBV15 and TRBJ2-7; 7 bases fit TRBD1. This CDR3 comprises 13 residues. CDR1 is LNHNV, CDR2 YYDKDF, per germline (reference sequence). J gave up 4 bases and V 2 bases, and 2 bases lay outside the gene matches. As DNA, the CDR3 is TGTGCCACCAGCAGAAACAGGGGTTACGAGCAGTACTTC. Its translation is CATSRNRGYEQYF.

J is TRBJ2-7 and V is TRBV6-1; 7 bases align to TRBD2. J lost 4 bases, V lost 6 bases, and 3 bases had no gene match. Germline V gene data show CDR1 as MNHNS and CDR2 as SASEGT. CDR3 length equals 12 residues. CDR3 coding DNA: TGTGCCAGCAGCGGGGGAGGGTACGAGCAGTACTTC. This translates into CASSGGGYEQYF.